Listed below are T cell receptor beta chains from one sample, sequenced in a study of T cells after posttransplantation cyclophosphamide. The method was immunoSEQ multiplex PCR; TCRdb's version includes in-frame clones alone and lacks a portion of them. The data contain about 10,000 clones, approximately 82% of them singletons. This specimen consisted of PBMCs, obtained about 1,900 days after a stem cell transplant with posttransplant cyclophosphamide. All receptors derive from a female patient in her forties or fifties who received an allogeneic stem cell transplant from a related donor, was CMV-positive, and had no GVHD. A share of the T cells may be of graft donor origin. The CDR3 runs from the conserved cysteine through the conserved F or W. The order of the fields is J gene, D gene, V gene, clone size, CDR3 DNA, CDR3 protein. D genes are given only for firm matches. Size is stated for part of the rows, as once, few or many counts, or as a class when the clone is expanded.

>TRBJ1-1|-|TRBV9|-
TGTGCCAGCAGCGTAACTAAGGACACTGAAGCTTTCTTT
CASSVTKDTEAFF
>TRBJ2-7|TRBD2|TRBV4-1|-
TGCGCCAGCAGCCAAGATCGGGGCGGGGGGATGGAGCAGTACTTC
CASSQDRGGGMEQYF
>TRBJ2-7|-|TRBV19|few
TGTGCCAGTAGTATGGGCGGGTCAGGCCCCTACGAGCAGTACTTC
CASSMGGSGPYEQYF
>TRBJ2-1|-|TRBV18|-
TGTGCCAGCTCACCACCGATGGGCATTGGAAATGAGCAGTTCTTC
CASSPPMGIGNEQFF
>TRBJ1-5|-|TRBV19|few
TGTGCCAGTAGTATGGTTCGGGGAAATCAGCCCCAGCATTTT
CASSMVRGNQPQHF
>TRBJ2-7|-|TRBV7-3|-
TGTGCCAGCAGCCTAAGGTCCGGCTACGAGCAGTACTTC
CASSLRSGYEQYF
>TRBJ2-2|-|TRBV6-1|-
TGTGCCAGCAGTGAAGGGTCAGGGGACACCGGGGAGCTGTTTTTT
CASSEGSGDTGELFF
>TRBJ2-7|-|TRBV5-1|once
TGCGCCAGCAGCCCACTAGTAGCTAGTTCCTACGAGCAGTACTTC
CASSPLVASSYEQYF
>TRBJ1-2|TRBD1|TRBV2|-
TGTGCCAGCACCTCGGGACAGCGCTGGTATGGCTACACCTTC
CASTSGQRWYGYTF
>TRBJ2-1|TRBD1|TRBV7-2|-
TGTGCCAGCAGCCCGAGCGGGACAGGGGGCAATGAGCAGTTCTTC
CASSPSGTGGNEQFF
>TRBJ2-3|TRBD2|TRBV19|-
TGTGCCAGTAGTGGGGGCAGGACTAGCGGGGGGGCCTTTACTGATACGCAGTATTTT
CASSGGRTSGGAFTDTQYF
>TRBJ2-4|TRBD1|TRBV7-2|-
TGTGCCAGCAGCTTGAGGACAGGGGAAGACATTCAGTACTTC
CASSLRTGEDIQYF
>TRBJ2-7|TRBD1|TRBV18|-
TGTGCCAGCTCACCCGAGGACAGGGCCTCCTACGAGCAGTACTTC
CASSPEDRASYEQYF
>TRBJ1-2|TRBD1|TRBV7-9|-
TGTGCCAGCAGCTCCGGGGCAGGGGGCGATGGCTACACCTTC
CASSSGAGGDGYTF
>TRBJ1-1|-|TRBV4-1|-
TGCGCCGGCAGCCAAGACCAGGGAATCGTTGAAGCTTTCTTT
CAGSQDQGIVEAFF
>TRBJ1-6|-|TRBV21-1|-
TGTGCCAGCAGCAAAGAGTCGACAGGGGGCTGTTCACCCCTCCACTTT
CASSKESTGGCSPLHF
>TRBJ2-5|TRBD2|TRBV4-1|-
TGCGCCAGCAGCCAAGATAGGACTAGCGGGGGAAACTTCCAAGAGACCCAGTACTTC
CASSQDRTSGGNFQETQYF
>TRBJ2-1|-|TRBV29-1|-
TGCAGCGCCCAGGGGGCTAGCGGGGCCAACAATGAGCAGTTCTTC
CSAQGASGANNEQFF
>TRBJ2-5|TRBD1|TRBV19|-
TGTGCCAGTAGTACTACAGGGGCAGAGACCCAGTACTTC
CASSTTGAETQYF
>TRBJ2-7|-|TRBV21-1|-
TGTGCCAGCAGCAAAGCTTGCTCGCGGGGGGTCACCTACGAGCAGTACTTC
CASSKACSRGVTYEQYF
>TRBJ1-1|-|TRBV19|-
TGTGCCAGTAGTGTATACAGGGCGAACACTGAAGCTTTCTTT
CASSVYRANTEAFF
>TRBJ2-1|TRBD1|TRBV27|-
TGTGCCAGCAAAGATCGGACAGGATCCTACAATGAGCAGTTCTTC
CASKDRTGSYNEQFF
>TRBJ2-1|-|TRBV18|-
TGTGCCAGCTCACCATGGGGGGAATCCTACAATGAGCAGTTCTTC
CASSPWGESYNEQFF
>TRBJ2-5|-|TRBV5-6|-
TGTGCCAGCAGCTTGTGGCAGCAAGAGACCCAGTACTTC
CASSLWQQETQYF
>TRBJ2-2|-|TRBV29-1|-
TGCAGCGTCTCAAAGATTAGACAGGGAGGTACCGGGGAGCTGTTTTTT
CSVSKIRQGGTGELFF
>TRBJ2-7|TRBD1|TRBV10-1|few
TGCGCCAGCAGCCCCGGACCCGGGACAGGGGTTTACGAGCAGTACTTC
CASSPGPGTGVYEQYF
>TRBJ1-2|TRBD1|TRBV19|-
TGTGCCAGTAGTACAAGGACAGGGAGCGCTGGCTACACCTTC
CASSTRTGSAGYTF
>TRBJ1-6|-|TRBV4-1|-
TGCGCCAGCAGCCGACAACAGAGCTCCTATAATTCACCCCTCCACTTT
CASSRQQSSYNSPLHF
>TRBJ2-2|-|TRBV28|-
TGTGCCAGCAGTTTAAACCCAGGGGGGCACACCGGGGAGCTGTTTTTT
CASSLNPGGHTGELFF
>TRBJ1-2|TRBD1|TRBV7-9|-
TGTGCCAGCAGCTTAGGACAGGGGAACTATGGCTACACCTTC
CASSLGQGNYGYTF
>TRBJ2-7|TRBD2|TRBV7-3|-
TGTGCCAGCAGCTTTAGCGGGGGGTACTACGAGCAGTACTTC
CASSFSGGYYEQYF
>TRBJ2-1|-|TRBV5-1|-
TGCGCCAGCAGCTCTGGGCATGAGCAGTTCTTC
CASSSGHEQFF
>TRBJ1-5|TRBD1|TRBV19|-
TGTGCCAGTAGAAGTCCGACAGGGCAAAATCAGCCCCAGCATTTT
CASRSPTGQNQPQHF
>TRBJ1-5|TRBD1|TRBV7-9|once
TGTGCCAGCAGCTTGGGGGCTCAGGGGGGACAGCCCCAGCATTTT
CASSLGAQGGQPQHF
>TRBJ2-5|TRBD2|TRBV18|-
TGTGCCAGCTCACGGGAGACTAGCGTCGAAGAGACCCAGTACTTC
CASSRETSVEETQYF
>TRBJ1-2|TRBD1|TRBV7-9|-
TGTGCCAGCACCCCGGGGGACAGGGCCTACTATGGCTACACCTTC
CASTPGDRAYYGYTF
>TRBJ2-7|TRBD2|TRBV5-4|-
TGTGCCAGCAGCTTGAGATCGATCGGGGGGGGGTACGAGCAGTACTTC
CASSLRSIGGGYEQYF
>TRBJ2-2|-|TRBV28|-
TGTGCCAGCAGTCCCCTCTGGACAGTGGGGACCGGGGAGCTGTTTTTT
CASSPLWTVGTGELFF
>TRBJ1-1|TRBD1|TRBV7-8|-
TGTGCCAGCAGCGTCCGGGACAGGGGATTGACTGAAGCTTTCTTT
CASSVRDRGLTEAFF
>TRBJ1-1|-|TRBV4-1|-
TGCGCCAGCAGCCAAGGGTCCAGGTTTCCACCCAAGACTGAAGCTTTCTTT
CASSQGSRFPPKTEAFF
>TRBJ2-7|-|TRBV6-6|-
TGTGCCAGCAGTTATGAGTCGGGCTACGAGCAGTACTTC
CASSYESGYEQYF
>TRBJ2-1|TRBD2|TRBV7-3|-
TGTGCCAGCAGCTCCCTAGCGGGGCCTTTCTACAATGAGCAGTTCTTC
CASSSLAGPFYNEQFF
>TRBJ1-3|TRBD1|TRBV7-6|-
TGTGCCAGCAGCCAAACTGGGACAGCCGATCTCTCTGGAAACACCATATATTTT
CASSQTGTADLSGNTIYF
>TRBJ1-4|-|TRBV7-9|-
TGTGCCAGCAGCCCCTCTGGGGCTAACTCTAATGAAAAACTGTTTTTT
CASSPSGANSNEKLFF
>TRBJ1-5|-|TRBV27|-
TGTGCCAGCAGTGTAAACTCGTATCAGCCCCAGCATTTT
CASSVNSYQPQHF
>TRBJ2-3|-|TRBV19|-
TGTGCCACCAAAGATCACCTTGGGCGCACAGATACGCAGTATTTT
CATKDHLGRTDTQYF
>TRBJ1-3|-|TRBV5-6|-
TGTGCCAGCAGCTTCGGACAAGTCCGTATATATTTT
CASSFGQVRIYF
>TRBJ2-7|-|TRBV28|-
TGTGCCAGCAGTTTATATATGGTGGGAGGAGGGCCCACAACCTACGAGCAGTACTTC
CASSLYMVGGGPTTYEQYF
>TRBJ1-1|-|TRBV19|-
TGTGCCAGTAGACCCACCCATAATACAGGGACCACTGAAGCTTTCTTT
CASRPTHNTGTTEAFF
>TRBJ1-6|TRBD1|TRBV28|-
TGTGCCAGCAGTAGACAGGGGGTGATTAGCTCCTATAATTCACCCCTCCACTTT
CASSRQGVISSYNSPLHF
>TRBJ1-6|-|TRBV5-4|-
TGTGCCAGCAGCTCCGGGGGGGGGCAGAATAATTCACCCCTCCACTTT
CASSSGGGQNNSPLHF
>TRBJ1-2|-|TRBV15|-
TGTGCCACCAGCAGAGGGGGGCAGGCGCTCTATGGCTACACCTTC
CATSRGGQALYGYTF
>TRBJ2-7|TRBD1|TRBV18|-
TGTGCCAGCTCACTCTGGGACAGCTACGAGCAGTACTTC
CASSLWDSYEQYF
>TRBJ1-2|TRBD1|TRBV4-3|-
TGCGCCAGCAGCCCCGACAGGGCCCTAAACTCTGGCTACACCTTC
CASSPDRALNSGYTF
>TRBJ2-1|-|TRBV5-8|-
TGTGCCAGCAGCTTCGGGCTGGGCGGGGCCTACAATGAGCAGTTCTTC
CASSFGLGGAYNEQFF
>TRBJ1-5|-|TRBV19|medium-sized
TGTGCCAGTACCAAACAAGGCAATCAGCCCCAGCATTTT
CASTKQGNQPQHF
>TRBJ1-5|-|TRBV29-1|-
TGCAGCGTCGGACAGCGCAATCAGCCCCAGCATTTT
CSVGQRNQPQHF
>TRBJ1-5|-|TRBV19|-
TGTGCCAGTAGTATACGGGGGAACCAAGGCCCCCAGCATTTT
CASSIRGNQGPQHF
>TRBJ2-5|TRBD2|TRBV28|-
TGTGCCAGCAGTTTCCCCACGGGCGGGGGGGCCCTTGAGACCCAGTACTTC
CASSFPTGGGALETQYF